A single sample gave rise to the 25 T cell receptor beta chains below, sequenced in a study of T cell responses to AZD1222 COVID-19 vaccine. The repertoire was sequenced with immunoSEQ multiplex PCR; TCRdb's copy has only in-frame clones and lacks some. This sample yields roughly 160,000 clones, of which around 87% are seen a single time; roughly 4% belongs to the top ten. This specimen was peripheral blood, taken 28 days after the second AZD1222 dose. These receptors originate from an adult who received the AZD1222 COVID-19 vaccine.

V gene TRBV5-4 combines with J gene TRBJ1-2; D is perhaps TRBD1 (6 bases). V was cut by 2 bases and J by 4 bases, with 15 bases left in between. Germline assignment: CDR1 SGHNT and CDR2 YYREEE (reference sequence). This CDR3 region has 15 residues. The CDR3 DNA reads as TGTGCCAGCAGCTTCGTCGGGGGGCCGGGCTATGGCTACACCTTC. Translating gives CASSFVGGPGYGYTF.

V and J are TRBV13 and TRBJ1-2; unclear D gene. This CDR3 is 15 amino acids long. The V and J ends lost 4 bases and 5 bases respectively, with 17 bases between them. CDR1 is PRHDT, CDR2 FYEKMQ, per germline (reference sequence). CDR3 DNA sequence: TGTGCCAGCAGCTCCCCCGCCGGAGGATTGTATGGCTACACCTTC. It codes for CASSSPAGGLYGYTF.

This chain connects TRBV18 to TRBJ1-1; D may be TRBD1 (5 bases). Germline lookup yields CDR1 KGHSH and CDR2 LQKENI. The CDR3 is 12 amino acids. V was trimmed by 9 bases and J by 2 bases, leaving 10 bases between them. The CDR3 reads CASWDGNTEAFF. The CDR3 DNA is TGTGCCAGTTGGGACGGCAACACTGAAGCTTTCTTT.

The chain links TRBV2 to TRBJ1-2, with TRBD1 identical over 7 bases. V lost 9 bases, J lost 0 bases, and 7 bases stayed unmatched. CDR1 and CDR2 (germline): SNHLY, FYNNEI. CDR3 length equals 14 residues. The CDR3 loop reads CASQEGQTNYGYTF. The CDR3 DNA is TGTGCCAGTCAAGAGGGACAGACTAACTATGGCTACACCTTC.

This rearrangement joins TRBV21-1 to TRBJ2-7; TRBD1 is the table's D call and was not checked against the DNA. TRBV21-1 is labeled a pseudogene. CDR3 length equals 13 residues. The CDR3 reads CASSRDRPYEQYF. The CDR3 region has the DNA TGTGCCAGCAGCCGGGACAGGCCCTACGAGCAGTACTTC.

The rearrangement uses TRBV27 and TRBJ1-1, with a tentative D call TRBD1 (6 bases). CDR3 length: 16 residues. Per germline, CDR1 MNHEY and CDR2 SMNVEV (reference sequence). The ends were cut back, 2 bases at V and 0 bases at J, with 13 bases in the middle. The DNA for the CDR3 is TGTGCCAGCAGTTTAATTGGACAGACTATGAACACTGAAGCTTTCTTT. It is translated as CASSLIGQTMNTEAFF.

This chain joins TRBV2 and TRBJ1-4, with unresolved D. The CDR3 has 14 residues. Trimming removed 7 bases at V and 7 bases at J, with 16 bases between. Per germline, CDR1 SNHLY and CDR2 FYNNEI. This chain's CDR3 is CASIPMPGVEKLFF. The CDR3 DNA follows: TGTGCCAGCATACCAATGCCCGGGGTTGAAAAACTGTTTTTT.

This chain links TRBV3-1 (or the pseudogene TRBV3-2) with TRBJ1-4; 9 positions match TRBD1. V lost 5 bases to trimming and J lost 10 bases; unmatched junction nucleotides: 11. Germline V gives CDR1 LGHDT, CDR2 YNNKEL (reference sequence). The CDR3 loop spans 15 amino acids. The CDR3 coding sequence is TGTGCCAGCAGCACCGGGACAGGGCGGGTTGGAAAACTGTTTTTT. Protein: CASSTGTGRVGKLFF.

This clone was picked up one time. The rearrangement uses TRBV28 and TRBJ1-2; D may be TRBD1 (6 bases). The CDR3 covers 15 residues. V lost 6 bases and J 7 bases, leaving 21 bases between the germline ends. CDR1 is MDHEN and CDR2 is SYDVKM in the germline V gene. This chain's CDR3 is CASRTSQRGVGGYTF. CDR3 sequence (DNA): TGTGCCAGCAGGACTTCCCAGAGGGGGGTAGGTGGCTACACCTTC.

The V and J genes are TRBV30 and TRBJ2-2; perhaps D is TRBD1 or TRBD2 (5 bases each). The CDR3 sequence is 11 residues long. V lost 5 bases to trimming and J lost 5 bases, with 6 bases between them. CDR1 and CDR2 from the germline V gene are GTSNPN and SVGIG (reference sequence). CDR3 in amino acids: CAWEGTGELFF. In nucleotides, the CDR3 is TGTGCCTGGGAGGGGACCGGGGAGCTGTTTTTT.

The chain joins TRBV6-5 to TRBJ1-1, with D possibly TRBD1 on 5 matching bases. The CDR3 extends over 14 amino acids. Germline CDR1 is MNHEY and CDR2 is SVGAGI. V was pared by 3 bases and J by 1 base, with 9 bases between. CDR3 DNA sequence: TGTGCCAGCAGTTATGGGGCACGGAACACTGAAGCTTTCTTT. Its protein is CASSYGARNTEAFF.

The chain links TRBV6-2 or TRBV6-3 to TRBJ1-5; TRBD1 might be the D (5 bases). The CDR3 loop spans 15 amino acids. The ends were cut back, 6 bases at V and 0 bases at J, with 12 bases in the middle. Germline CDR1 is MNHEY and CDR2 is SVGEGT. The CDR3 protein is CASSWTGGSNQPQHF. The CDR3 coding sequence is TGTGCCAGCAGCTGGACCGGGGGTAGCAATCAGCCCCAGCATTTT.

This rearrangement joins TRBV6-1 to TRBJ1-6; D unclear. The CDR3 consists of 13 residues. V gave up 7 bases and J gave up 11 bases, with 15 bases separating them. Germline V lookup: CDR1 MNHNS, CDR2 SASEGT. In nucleotides, the CDR3 is TGTGCCAGCAATTTGGGAGGTAGGGCACCCCTCCACTTT. It is translated as CASNLGGRAPLHF.

The chain recombines TRBV11-2 with TRBJ1-2; D is unresolved. Germline assignment: CDR1 SGHAT and CDR2 FQNNGV. The CDR3 consists of 14 residues. With 1 base removed from V and 7 bases from J, the gap between germline ends came to 13 bases. CDR3 protein: CASSLVPQWSGYTF. The CDR3 coding sequence is TGTGCCAGCAGCTTAGTGCCCCAGTGGAGTGGCTACACCTTC.

About this clone: The same CDR3 also results from other DNA sequences found in this sample. The genes are TRBV6-1 and TRBJ1-5, with D unresolved. Germline lookup yields CDR1 MNHNS and CDR2 SASEGT. V lost 3 bases and J 2 bases, leaving 8 bases between the germline ends. CDR3 size: 14 residues. CDR3 nucleotides: TGTGCCAGCAGTGAGGCTAGGGGCAATCAGCCCCAGCATTTT. Amino acid sequence: CASSEARGNQPQHF.

This clone was seen a few times. The DNA of the CDR3 is TGTGCCAGTAGTTTACAGGGTCAAGGATACGAGCAGTACTTC. Protein sequence: CASSLQGQGYEQYF. The rearrangement joins TRBV19 to TRBJ2-7; tentatively, D is TRBD1 (6 bases). This CDR3 spans 14 amino acids. The germline V and J ends were trimmed by 5 bases and 4 bases, with 15 bases remaining between them. Per the germline V gene, CDR1 is LNHDA and CDR2 is SQIVND (reference sequence).

The chain uses TRBV7-3 and TRBJ2-6; 8 nucleotides align to TRBD1. The CDR3 is 20 residues long. J was trimmed by 0 bases and V by 4 bases; bases with no gene match: 14. Germline V CDR1 and CDR2: SGHTA, FQGTGA. The CDR3 region has the DNA TGTGCCAGCAGCTCTAAGGGACAGGCCAACGATACCTCTGGGGCCAACGTCCTGACTTTC. Its translation: CASSSKGQANDTSGANVLTF. The full variable domain, in which reference TRBV7-3 and TRBJ2-6 provide the parts outside the CDR3, is GAGVSQTPSNKVTEKGKYVELRCDPISGHTALYWYRQSLGQGPEFLIYFQGTGAADDSGLPNDRFFAVRPEGSVSTLKIQRTERGDSAVYLCASSSKGQANDTSGANVLTFGAGSRLTVL.

This chain links TRBV7-9 with TRBJ1-1; TRBD1 matches 7 bases. The CDR3 totals 17 residues. CDR1 is SEHNR, CDR2 FQNEAQ, per germline (reference sequence). V lost 3 bases to trimming and J lost 0 bases; unmatched junction nucleotides: 10. Written as DNA, the CDR3 is TGTGCCAGCAGCTTTACAAGACAGGGTAAATTGAACACTGAAGCTTTCTTT. This encodes CASSFTRQGKLNTEAFF. The whole variable domain, filled in from reference TRBV7-9 and TRBJ1-1, reads DTGVSQNPRHKITKRGQNVTFRCDPISEHNRLYWYRQTLGQGPEFLTYFQNEAQLEKSRLLSDRFSAERPKGSFSTLEIQRTEQGDSAMYLCASSFTRQGKLNTEAFFGQGTRLTVV.

The V gene is TRBV18, the J gene TRBJ2-5; the D is unclear. Germline V gene data show CDR1 as KGHSH and CDR2 as LQKENI. This CDR3 contains 13 residues. V lost 0 bases to trimming and J lost 5 bases, with 7 bases between them. This chain's CDR3 is CASSPPRTETQYF. CDR3 DNA sequence: TGTGCCAGCTCACCACCGAGAACGGAGACCCAGTACTTC.

This chain connects TRBV18 to TRBJ2-2, with a possible D match to TRBD2 (6 bases). Germline CDR1 is KGHSH and CDR2 is LQKENI. The V gene lost 3 bases and the J gene lost 4 bases, with 15 bases spanning the gap. The CDR3 is made up of 16 amino acids. CDR3 sequence reads: CASSPLGGEGTGELFF. DNA of the CDR3: TGTGCCAGCTCACCTCTTGGCGGGGAAGGCACCGGGGAGCTGTTTTTT.

The chain employs TRBV3-1 (or the pseudogene TRBV3-2) and TRBJ2-7; tentatively, D is TRBD1 (6 bases). The CDR3 covers 15 residues. The germline gives CDR1 LGHDT, CDR2 YNNKEL (reference sequence). The V and J ends lost 2 bases and 2 bases respectively, with 13 bases between them. For the CDR3, the DNA is TGTGCCAGCAGCCAACTTAGGACAGAGACCTACGAGCAGTACTTC. This encodes CASSQLRTETYEQYF.

The chain employs TRBV4-1 and TRBJ1-1; perhaps TRBD1 as D (6 bases). V was cut by 3 bases and J by 6 bases, with 17 bases left in between. Per germline, CDR1 MGHRA and CDR2 YSYEKL. This CDR3 contains 15 residues. CDR3 region: CASSQQVRGWAEAFF. CDR3 DNA sequence: TGCGCCAGCAGCCAGCAAGTCAGGGGATGGGCTGAAGCTTTCTTT.

The chain has TRBV2 and TRBJ2-7; D might be TRBD1 (6 bases). Trimming took 6 bases from V and 2 from J, leaving 17 bases between them. The length of the CDR3 is 15 residues. Germline CDR1 reads SNHLY; CDR2 reads FYNNEI. DNA for the CDR3: TGTGCCAGCAGCCCTGAAAGGGGGTTAACCTACGAGCAGTACTTC. Protein: CASSPERGLTYEQYF.

This chain uses TRBV15 with TRBJ1-2; a possible D gene is TRBD1 (5 bases). In germline, CDR1 is LNHNV, CDR2 YYDKDF (reference sequence). Trimming pared 0 bases from V and 6 bases from J, leaving 14 bases between. The CDR3 is 15 amino acids. The CDR3 coding sequence is TGTGCCACCAGCAGAGATGAGACAGCCGGCGATGGCTACACCTTC. This encodes CATSRDETAGDGYTF.

The chain recombines TRBV11-1 with TRBJ1-1, with TRBD1 matching over 7 bases. This CDR3 has 16 residues. V lost 2 bases and J lost 5; bases outside the gene matches: 11. Germline assignment: CDR1 SGHAT and CDR2 FQDESV (reference sequence). In DNA form, the CDR3 reads TGTGCCAGCAGCTTATTAGGGGGCGCCCAGGGAACTGAAGCTTTCTTT. Protein: CASSLLGGAQGTEAFF.